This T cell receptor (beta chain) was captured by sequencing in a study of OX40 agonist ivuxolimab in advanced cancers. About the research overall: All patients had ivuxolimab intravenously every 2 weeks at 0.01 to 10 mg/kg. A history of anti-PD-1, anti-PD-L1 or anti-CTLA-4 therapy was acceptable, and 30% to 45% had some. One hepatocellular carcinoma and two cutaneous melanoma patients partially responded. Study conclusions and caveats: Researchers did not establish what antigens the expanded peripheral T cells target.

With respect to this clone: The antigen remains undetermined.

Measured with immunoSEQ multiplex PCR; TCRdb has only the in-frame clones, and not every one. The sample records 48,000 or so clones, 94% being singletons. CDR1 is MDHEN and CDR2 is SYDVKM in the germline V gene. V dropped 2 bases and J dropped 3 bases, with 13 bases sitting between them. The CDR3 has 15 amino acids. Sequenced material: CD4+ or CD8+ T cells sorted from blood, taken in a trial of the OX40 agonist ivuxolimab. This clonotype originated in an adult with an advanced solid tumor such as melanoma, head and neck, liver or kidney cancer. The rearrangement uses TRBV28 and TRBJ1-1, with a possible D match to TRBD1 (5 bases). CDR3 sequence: CASSLLPGGDTEAFF. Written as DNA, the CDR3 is TGTGCCAGCAGTTTACTTCCAGGAGGGGACACTGAAGCTTTCTTT.